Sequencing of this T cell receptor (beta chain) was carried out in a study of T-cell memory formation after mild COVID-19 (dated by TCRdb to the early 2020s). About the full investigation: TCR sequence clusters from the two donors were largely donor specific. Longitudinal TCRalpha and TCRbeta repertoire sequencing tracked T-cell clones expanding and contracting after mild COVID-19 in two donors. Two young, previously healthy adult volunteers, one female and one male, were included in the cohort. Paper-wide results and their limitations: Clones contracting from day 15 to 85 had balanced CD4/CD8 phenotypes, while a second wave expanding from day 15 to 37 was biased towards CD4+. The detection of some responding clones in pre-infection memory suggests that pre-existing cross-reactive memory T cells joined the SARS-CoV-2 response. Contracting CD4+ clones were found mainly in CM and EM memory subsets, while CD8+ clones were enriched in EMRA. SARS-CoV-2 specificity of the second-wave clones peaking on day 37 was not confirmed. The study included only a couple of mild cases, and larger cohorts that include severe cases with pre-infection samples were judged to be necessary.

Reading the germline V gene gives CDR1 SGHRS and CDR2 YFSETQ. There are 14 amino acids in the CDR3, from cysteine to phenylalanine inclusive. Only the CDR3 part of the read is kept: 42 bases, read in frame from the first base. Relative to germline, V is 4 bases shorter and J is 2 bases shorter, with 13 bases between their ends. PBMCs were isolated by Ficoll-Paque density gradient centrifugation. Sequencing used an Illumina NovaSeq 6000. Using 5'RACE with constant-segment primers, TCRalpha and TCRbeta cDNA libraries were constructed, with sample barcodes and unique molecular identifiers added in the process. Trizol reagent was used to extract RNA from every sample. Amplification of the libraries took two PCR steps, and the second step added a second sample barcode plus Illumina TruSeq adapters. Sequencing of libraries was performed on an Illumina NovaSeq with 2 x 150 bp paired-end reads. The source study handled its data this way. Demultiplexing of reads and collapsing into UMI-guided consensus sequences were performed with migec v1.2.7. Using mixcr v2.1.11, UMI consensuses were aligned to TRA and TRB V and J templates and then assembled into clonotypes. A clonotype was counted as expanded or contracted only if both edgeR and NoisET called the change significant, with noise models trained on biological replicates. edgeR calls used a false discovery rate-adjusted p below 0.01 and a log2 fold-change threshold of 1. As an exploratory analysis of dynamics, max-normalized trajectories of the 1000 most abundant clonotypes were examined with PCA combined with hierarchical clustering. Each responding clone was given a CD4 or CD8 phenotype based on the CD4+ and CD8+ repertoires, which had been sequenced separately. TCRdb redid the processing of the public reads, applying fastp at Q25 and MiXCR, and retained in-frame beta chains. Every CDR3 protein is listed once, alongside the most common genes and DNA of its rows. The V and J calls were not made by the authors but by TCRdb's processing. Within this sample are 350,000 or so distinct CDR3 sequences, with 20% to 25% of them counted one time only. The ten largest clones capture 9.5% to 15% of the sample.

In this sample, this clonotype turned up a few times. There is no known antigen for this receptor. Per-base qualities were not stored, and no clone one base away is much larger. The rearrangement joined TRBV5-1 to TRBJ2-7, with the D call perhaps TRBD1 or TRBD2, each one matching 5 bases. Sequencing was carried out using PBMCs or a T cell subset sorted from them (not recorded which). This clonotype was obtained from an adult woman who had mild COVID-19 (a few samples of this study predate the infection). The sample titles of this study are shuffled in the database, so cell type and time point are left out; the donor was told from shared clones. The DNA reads TGCGCCAGCAGCCTCGGGACCGATACCTACGAGCAGTACTTC. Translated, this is CASSLGTDTYEQYF.